The next 11 T cell receptor beta chains were all read from a single sample in a study of blood T cell repertoires in COVID-19. TCRdb's copy holds only in-frame clones and misses some; the assay was immunoSEQ multiplex PCR. Found here are 85,000 to 95,000 clones, about three quarters of them singletons; the top ten hold 7%. Sequencing was performed on peripheral blood. The receptors derive from a man aged 65 to 85 with acute or convalescent COVID-19.

V usage is TRBV29-1 and J usage is TRBJ1-1; weak D call: TRBD1 (6 bases). Looked up from germline, CDR1 is SQVTM and CDR2 is ANQGSEA. The CDR3 is 14 residues long. Trimming left V 1 base short and J 1 base short, with 10 bases between. As DNA, the CDR3 is TGCAGCGTTGAAGCCGACAGGCAGAACACTGAAGCTTTCTTT. It encodes CSVEADRQNTEAFF. Filled out from reference TRBV29-1 and TRBJ1-1, the complete variable domain reads SAVISQKPSRDICQRGTSLTIQCQVDSQVTMMFWYRQQPGQSLTLIATANQGSEATYESGFVIDKFPISRPNLTFSTLTVSNMSPEDSSIYLCSVEADRQNTEAFFGQGTRLTVV.

CDR3 DNA: TGCAGCGCTGGAAATACAGGGGCTATTAACACTGAAGCTTTCTTT. It encodes CSAGNTGAINTEAFF. The chain has TRBV29-1 and TRBJ1-1, with 7 bases lining up with TRBD1. The ends lost 7 bases at V and 2 bases at J; junction bases unmatched: 13. Germline V CDR1 and CDR2: SQVTM, ANQGSEA. This CDR3 spans 15 amino acids. The full variable domain, rest sourced from reference TRBV29-1 and TRBJ1-1, is SAVISQKPSRDICQRGTSLTIQCQVDSQVTMMFWYRQQPGQSLTLIATANQGSEATYESGFVIDKFPISRPNLTFSTLTVSNMSPEDSSIYLCSAGNTGAINTEAFFGQGTRLTVV.

The chain combines TRBV4-1 with TRBJ1-1; D possibly corresponds to TRBD1 (5 bases). Germline CDR1 reads MGHRA; CDR2 reads YSYEKL. This CDR3 is 14 amino acids long. Trimming shortened V by 4 bases and J by 1 base, and 10 bases separated the two germline ends. CDR3 sequence reads: CASSLRQGNTEAFF. The CDR3, as DNA: TGCGCCAGCAGCCTTAGGCAGGGGAACACTGAAGCTTTCTTT.

The chain joins TRBV12-5 to TRBJ2-1; D unclear. This CDR3 has 11 residues. CDR1 and CDR2 from the germline V gene are LGHNT and FRNRAP. Trimming stripped 6 bases from V and 5 bases from J, with 5 bases between. The chain's CDR3 is CASGHNNEQFF. In nucleotides, the CDR3 is TGTGCTAGTGGCCACAACAATGAGCAGTTCTTC.

The gene calls are TRBV7-2 and TRBJ1-6, with 9 positions matching TRBD1. Germline assignment: CDR1 SGHTA and CDR2 FQGNSA. The CDR3 loop spans 17 amino acids. J gave up 3 bases and V 5 bases, and 8 bases lay outside the gene matches. The CDR3 bases are TGTGCCAGCAGCAGCCTCCGGGACAGGGTCTATAATTCACCCCTCCACTTT. Translating it yields CASSSLRDRVYNSPLHF.

The J gene is TRBJ1-4, the V gene TRBV18; 7 bases agree with TRBD1. Trimming at V came to 3 bases and at J to 7 bases, leaving 2 bases not matched to a gene. The germline CDR1 and CDR2 sequences are KGHSH and LQKENI. The CDR3 spans 13 residues. The CDR3 loop reads CASSPTGLEKLFF. CDR3 in DNA: TGTGCCAGCTCACCGACAGGGCTTGAAAAACTGTTTTTT.

The J gene is TRBJ1-2, the V gene TRBV5-6; 11 nucleotides match TRBD1. J was trimmed by 2 bases and V by 4 bases; bases with no gene match: 4. This CDR3 region has 15 residues. Germline-derived CDR1 and CDR2 are SGHDT and YYEEEE. As DNA, the CDR3 is TGTGCCAGCAGCATCGGACAGGGGGCAAACTATGGCTACACCTTC. It encodes CASSIGQGANYGYTF.

The CDR3 loop is CASSSLGAGAHEQYF. CDR3 bases: TGTGCCAGCAGTTCCCTCGGAGCGGGAGCCCACGAGCAGTACTTC. This chain uses TRBV27 with TRBJ2-7; 8 nucleotides line up with TRBD2. CDR1 is MNHEY and CDR2 is SMNVEV in the germline V gene (reference sequence). There are 15 residues in the CDR3. Trimming took 4 bases from V and 5 from J; bases not matched to a gene: 10.

The V and J genes are TRBV3-1 (or the pseudogene TRBV3-2) and TRBJ1-5, with D uncertain. Germline V CDR1 and CDR2: LGHDT, YNNKEL (reference sequence). With 0 bases removed from V and 0 bases from J, the gap between germline ends came to 12 bases. CDR3 size: 17 residues. The CDR3 loop is CASSQERVGSSNQPQHF. The CDR3 DNA sequence: TGTGCCAGCAGCCAAGAGAGGGTAGGATCTAGCAATCAGCCCCAGCATTTT.

This sequence joins TRBV27 and TRBJ2-7; possible D gene TRBD2, 7 bases. Germline V gives CDR1 MNHEY, CDR2 SMNVEV (reference sequence). Trimming pared 5 bases from V and 7 bases from J, leaving 12 bases between. The CDR3 runs 12 residues. The CDR3 coding sequence is TGTGCCAGCAGTATTAGGGGGGGGGAGCAGTACTTC. This sequence encodes CASSIRGGEQYF.

The chain is built from TRBV28 and TRBJ2-7, with TRBD1 matching 12 bases. The CDR3 is 15 amino acids. Germline CDR1 and CDR2: MDHEN and SYDVKM. V lost 2 bases to trimming and J lost 7 bases; unmatched junction nucleotides: 6. The CDR3 DNA reads TGTGCCAGCAGTTTACCGGGACAGGGGGCGCGGGAGCAGTACTTC. Residues: CASSLPGQGAREQYF.